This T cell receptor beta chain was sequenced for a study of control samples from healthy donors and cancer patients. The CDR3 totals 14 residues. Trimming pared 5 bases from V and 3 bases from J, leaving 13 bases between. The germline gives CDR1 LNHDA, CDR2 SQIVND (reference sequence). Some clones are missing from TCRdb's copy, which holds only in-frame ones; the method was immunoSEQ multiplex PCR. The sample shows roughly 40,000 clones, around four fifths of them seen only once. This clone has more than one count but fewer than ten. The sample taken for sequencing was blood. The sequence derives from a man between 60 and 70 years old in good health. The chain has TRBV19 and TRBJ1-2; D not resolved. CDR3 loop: CASSPQSGYYGYTF. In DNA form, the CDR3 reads TGTGCCAGTAGTCCTCAATCAGGCTACTATGGCTACACCTTC.